This record looks at one T cell receptor beta chain sequence and its context. The entry originates in a study of blood T cell repertoires in COVID-19. Study members were between about 18 and 95 years old and lived in fewer than 30 US regions. It was within 2 weeks before study entry that exposed participants met a COVID-19 case. The germline gives CDR1 MDHEN, CDR2 SYDVKM. The CDR3 has 12 residues. V lost 7 bases to trimming and J lost 0 bases, with 6 bases between them. Sequenced by immunoSEQ multiplex PCR; TCRdb stores in-frame clones only, minus some. The sample yields around 200,000 clones, approximately 86% seen once.

The TCR originated in a young woman who had been exposed to COVID-19. The J gene is TRBJ1-2, the V gene TRBV28; D not certain. Sequenced input: PBMCs or T cells enriched from blood (not recorded which). CDR3 sequence: CASTDSNYGYTF. The CDR3 DNA is TGTGCCAGCACGGACTCTAACTATGGCTACACCTTC.